The 4 T cell receptor beta chains listed next were all sequenced from one sample in a study of regulatory T cells in long-lasting Graves disease. Construction of the TCR beta libraries employed iRepertoire HTBI primers in conjunction with Arm-PCR of CDR3 regions. TCRdb re-derived calls from the multiplex PCR reads in MiXCR, one entry per CDR3 protein. Among approximately 400,000 distinct CDR3 sequences listed, less than 25% were seen once. As to time point: persistent/refractory GD, antithyroid drugs over 5 years with positive TRAb. The TCR library used RNA extracted from PBMCs. Specimen: peripheral blood mononuclear cells (PBMCs), collected when the disease was refractory, from a patient treated with antithyroid drugs. These receptors originate from a female donor with Graves disease.

The rearrangement uses TRBV20-1 and TRBJ2-3; 12 positions match TRBD2. The V segment lost 4 bases and the J segment 3 bases; nucleotides outside the gene matches: 2. The length of the CDR3 is 14 residues. The V gene's germline CDR1 is DFQATT and CDR2 SNEGSKA (reference sequence). The chain's CDR3 is CSAMTSGRTDTQYF. CDR3 DNA sequence: TGCAGTGCTATGACTAGCGGGAGAACAGATACGCAGTATTTT.

The CDR3 protein is CASSQVRTGSQHF. CDR3 nucleotide sequence: TGCGCCAGCAGCCAAGTCCGAACAGGTTCCCAGCATTTT. This rearrangement joins TRBV4-1 to TRBJ1-5; tentatively, D is TRBD1 (5 bases). The CDR3 has 13 amino acids. Trimming removed 1 base at V and 11 bases at J, with 12 bases between. CDR1 is MGHRA, CDR2 YSYEKL, per germline.

This clonotype has only a few counts. This sequence joins TRBV20-1 and TRBJ1-2, with a tentative D call TRBD1 (5 bases). V lost 1 base, J lost 3 bases, and 24 bases lay in between. Germline CDR1 and CDR2: DFQATT and SNEGSKA (reference sequence). The CDR3 consists of 18 residues. In DNA form, the CDR3 reads TGCAGTGCTAGAGCTCCGGGGGACTTCGGGCTGCGACACTATGGCTACACCTTC. This translates into CSARAPGDFGLRHYGYTF.

Many counts were recorded for this clonotype. This chain joins TRBV11-1 and TRBJ2-7; 11 bases fit TRBD2. This CDR3 spans 15 amino acids. Germline CDR1 is SGHAT and CDR2 is FQDESV (reference sequence). J gave up 3 bases and V 5 bases, and 6 bases lay outside the gene matches. This CDR3 is CASSRGTSGHYEQYF. The CDR3 DNA follows: TGTGCCAGCAGCCGAGGGACTAGCGGACACTACGAGCAGTACTTC.